A selection of T cell receptor beta chains follows, all from one sample in a study of T-cell memory formation after mild COVID-19. TCRdb recomputed calls from the 5' RACE reads with MiXCR, one row per CDR3 protein. The sample lists 580,000 or so distinct CDR3 sequences; 15% to 20% were seen once. Material for sequencing was PBMCs or a T cell subset sorted from them (not recorded which). These receptors were collected from an adult woman who had mild COVID-19 (a few samples of this study predate the infection). Cell type and time point are not known. The CDR3 runs from the conserved cysteine through the conserved F or W. D genes are given only for firm matches. Clone size is shown for a subset of rows, as once, few, many or a class of expanded clone.

size,D,J,V,DNA,CDR3
few,TRBD2,TRBJ2-5,TRBV7-2,TGTGCCAGCAGCTTAGTGGTCGGAACTCAGCGGGAGGGCCAAGAGACCCAGTACTTC,CASSLVVGTQREGQETQYF
many,.,TRBJ2-5,TRBV12-3/TRBV12-4,TGTGCCAGCAGTTTAATGGGGGGCCAAGAGACCCAGTACTTC,CASSLMGGQETQYF
.,.,TRBJ2-5,TRBV24-1,TGTGCCACCAGTGATTCTCGGACACTACAAGAGACCCAGTACTTC,CATSDSRTLQETQYF
.,.,TRBJ1-2,TRBV7-9,TGTGCCAGCAGCTTCGGGGATGAAGCTAACTATGGCTACACCTTC,CASSFGDEANYGYTF
few,TRBD2,TRBJ2-3,TRBV27,TGTGCCAGCAGTTTAGGGACTAGAGTAACTGATACGCAGTATTTT,CASSLGTRVTDTQYF
few,TRBD1,TRBJ2-1,TRBV7-3,TGTGCCAGCAGCTTGGGACAGTTTTACAATGAGCAGTTCTTC,CASSLGQFYNEQFF
few,TRBD1,TRBJ2-5,TRBV5-1,TGCGCCAGCAGCTTGTACAGGGGGCGAGAGACCCAGTACTTC,CASSLYRGRETQYF
many,TRBD2,TRBJ2-1,TRBV19,TGTGCCAGTAGTAAGGGCGGGAGCTCCTACAATGAGCAGTTCTTC,CASSKGGSSYNEQFF
many,TRBD2,TRBJ2-7,TRBV20-1,TGCAGTGCTAGCGCCTGGACTAGCGGGCGCTACGAGCAGTACTTC,CSASAWTSGRYEQYF
.,.,TRBJ2-1,TRBV30,TGTGCCTGGAGTGGCGGGGCATGGCAGTTCTTC,CAWSGGAWQFF
many,.,TRBJ2-2,TRBV7-8,TGTGCCAGCAGCTTAGATCTAGCCGCCGGGGAGCTGTTTTTT,CASSLDLAAGELFF
few,.,TRBJ1-1,TRBV23-1,TGCGCCAGCAGTCAAGGTAGAAGCTCGAGGACTGAAGCTTTCTTT,CASSQGRSSRTEAFF
few,.,TRBJ2-1,TRBV28,TGTGCCAGCCAACCTCTTGACAGGGAGGAGGGTTACAATGAGCAGTTCTTC,CASQPLDREEGYNEQFF
few,TRBD1,TRBJ1-3,TRBV2,TGTGCCAGCAGTCCTCAGGGGGCGCGAGGAAACACCATATATTTT,CASSPQGARGNTIYF
.,.,TRBJ1-1,TRBV9,TGTGCCAGCAGCGTAGGGGGGCGGGAGAACACTGAAGCTTTCTTT,CASSVGGRENTEAFF
many,.,TRBJ1-1,TRBV7-9,TGTGCCAGCAGCCGTCGCGGGGACACTGAAGCTTTCTTT,CASSRRGDTEAFF
.,.,TRBJ2-7,TRBV6-6,TGTGCCAGCAGCCCCCTGGGGGATTTGCCCTACGAGCAGTACTTC,CASSPLGDLPYEQYF
.,TRBD1,TRBJ2-4,TRBV7-2,TGTGCCAGCACCCGGACAGGGCCAGCCAAAAACATTCAGTACTTC,CASTRTGPAKNIQYF
few,TRBD2,TRBJ2-7,TRBV7-2,TGTGCCAGCAGCCTCGGACTAGCGGGAGTTCTCCCCTACGAGCAGTACTTC,CASSLGLAGVLPYEQYF
few,TRBD1,TRBJ2-7,TRBV5-5,TGTGCCAGCAGCTTAACACGACAGGGAAACTCCTACGAGCAGTACTTC,CASSLTRQGNSYEQYF
.,TRBD1,TRBJ2-7,TRBV11-2,TGTGCCATCGCCGGGACAGGGGGTAGGGAGCAGTACTTC,CAIAGTGGREQYF
.,.,TRBJ2-2,TRBV20-1,TGCAGTGCCATGCCCCCGGGACACCTACCCGGGGAGCTGTTTTTT,CSAMPPGHLPGELFF
.,.,TRBJ1-2,TRBV6-2/TRBV6-3,TGTGCCAGCAGAGGAAGGAGGCATGGCTACACCTTC,CASRGRRHGYTF
many,.,TRBJ1-2,TRBV20-1,TGCAGTGCTGTCGGACGGAAGGAAGGCTACACCTTC,CSAVGRKEGYTF
.,.,TRBJ1-1,TRBV7-8,TGTGCCAGCAGCTTAGATACTTTGGGGATTGGGGCTTTCTTT,CASSLDTLGIGAFF
few,.,TRBJ2-7,TRBV12-3/TRBV12-4,TGTGCCAGCAGGCAGGGAGGACAGTACGAGCAGTACTTC,CASRQGGQYEQYF
.,.,TRBJ2-1,TRBV5-1,TGCGCCAGCAGACTAAACGATGCTGAGCAGTTCTTC,CASRLNDAEQFF
.,.,TRBJ2-7,TRBV6-2/TRBV6-3,TGTGCCAGCAGTTGGGGACTGAGACGCGAGCAGTACTTC,CASSWGLRREQYF
.,TRBD1,TRBJ1-1,TRBV15,TGTGCCACCAGCAGCCCCCTTATCCAGGGGGTTAACACTGAAGCTTTCTTT,CATSSPLIQGVNTEAFF
once,.,TRBJ2-2,TRBV3-1,TGTGCCAGCAGCCCTCAACCAGGAGGGACCGGGGAGCTGTTTTTT,CASSPQPGGTGELFF
few,TRBD1,TRBJ2-5,TRBV5-1,TGCGCCAGCACCTCCCCCGGGACAGGGGGAGAGACCCAGTACTTC,CASTSPGTGGETQYF
few,.,TRBJ1-1,TRBV5-1,TGCGCCAGCAGCCCACCCCGTGCGGGTAACACTGAAGCTTTCTTT,CASSPPRAGNTEAFF
.,.,TRBJ1-1,TRBV7-8,TGTGCCAGCACCCGTTCCCGGGACACTGAAGCTTTCTTT,CASTRSRDTEAFF
few,.,TRBJ2-3,TRBV6-5,TGTGCCAGCAGTTACGGCTCTCTGGTGGGAGATACGCAGTATTTT,CASSYGSLVGDTQYF
.,.,TRBJ2-1,TRBV5-1,TGCGCCAGCAGCTTCCCAGCGGACCAGAGGACCAATGAGCAGTTCTTC,CASSFPADQRTNEQFF
.,.,TRBJ2-7,TRBV7-3,TGTGCCAGCAGCTTAGGGGGAGATGGTATCTACGAGCAGTACTTC,CASSLGGDGIYEQYF
few,TRBD1,TRBJ2-5,TRBV7-2,TGTGCCAGCAGCTTAGTCGTGGGACAGCAAGAGACCCAGTACTTC,CASSLVVGQQETQYF
.,TRBD1,TRBJ2-7,TRBV5-1,TGCGCCAGCAGCTTAGTGACAGGGGCCCTCGAGCAGTACTTC,CASSLVTGALEQYF
.,TRBD2,TRBJ2-2,TRBV25-1,TGTGCCAGCAGTGGTCTGACGAGTCCGGGACTAGCGTTCCCCGGGGAGCTGTTTTTT,CASSGLTSPGLAFPGELFF
few,TRBD2,TRBJ2-4,TRBV7-2,TGTGCCAGCAGCCATCAGCGGGGGACCGTCCCCAACATTCAGTACTTC,CASSHQRGTVPNIQYF
.,.,TRBJ2-5,TRBV24-1,TGTGCCACCAGTGAGGGCCTCCCGGAGACCCAGTACTTC,CATSEGLPETQYF
many,TRBD1,TRBJ2-7,TRBV20-1,TGCAGTGCTAGTCAGGGGGACAGGGGCGAGCAGTACTTC,CSASQGDRGEQYF
.,.,TRBJ1-4,TRBV4-1,TGCGCCAGCAGCCAAGATTTTTGGGGCGGAGTGGAAAAACTGTTTTTT,CASSQDFWGGVEKLFF